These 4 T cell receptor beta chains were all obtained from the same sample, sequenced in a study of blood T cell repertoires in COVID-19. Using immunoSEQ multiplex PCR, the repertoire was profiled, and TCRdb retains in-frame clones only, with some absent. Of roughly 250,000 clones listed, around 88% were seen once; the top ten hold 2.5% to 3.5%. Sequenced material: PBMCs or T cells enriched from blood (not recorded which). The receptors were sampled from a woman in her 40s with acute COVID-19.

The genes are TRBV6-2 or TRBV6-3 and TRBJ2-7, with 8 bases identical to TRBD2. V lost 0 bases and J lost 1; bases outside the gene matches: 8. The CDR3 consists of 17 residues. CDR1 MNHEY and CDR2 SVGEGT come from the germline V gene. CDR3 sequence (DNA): TGTGCCAGCAGTTACTCGTCACTAGCGGAAGTATCCTACGAGCAGTACTTC. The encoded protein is CASSYSSLAEVSYEQYF.

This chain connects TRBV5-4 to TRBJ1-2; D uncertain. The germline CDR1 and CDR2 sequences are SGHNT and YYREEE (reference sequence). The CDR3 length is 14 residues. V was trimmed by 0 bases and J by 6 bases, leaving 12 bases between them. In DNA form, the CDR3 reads TGTGCCAGCAGCTTGGCCGCCGGGGTTGATGGCTACACCTTC. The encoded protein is CASSLAAGVDGYTF.

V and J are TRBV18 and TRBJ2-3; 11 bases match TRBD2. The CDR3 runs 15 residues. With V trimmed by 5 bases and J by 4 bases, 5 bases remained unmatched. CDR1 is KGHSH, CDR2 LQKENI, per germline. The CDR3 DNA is TGTGCCAGCTCAGGAACTAGCGGGAGCGCAGATACGCAGTATTTT. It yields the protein CASSGTSGSADTQYF.

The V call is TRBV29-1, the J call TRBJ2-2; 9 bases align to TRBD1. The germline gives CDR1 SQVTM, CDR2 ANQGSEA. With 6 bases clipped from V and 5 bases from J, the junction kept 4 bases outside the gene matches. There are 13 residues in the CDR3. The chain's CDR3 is CSVGGQGTGELFF. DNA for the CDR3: TGCAGCGTGGGGGGACAGGGAACCGGGGAGCTGTTTTTT.